This passage covers 15 T cell receptor beta chains from one sample sequenced in a study of cytomegalovirus exposure and HLA in healthy donors. The assay was immunoSEQ multiplex PCR, and TCRdb's table has in-frame clones only and misses some. Here the sample spans 110,000 to 150,000 clones, more than 85% being singletons. The sample comprised PBMCs. The source is a young man in good health and CMV-seronegative.

The gene calls are TRBV2 and TRBJ1-4; TRBD1 aligns across 9 bases. Unmatched junction bases numbered 3, after V lost 6 bases and J lost 4 bases. The CDR3 is made up of 14 amino acids. CDR1 and CDR2 from the germline V gene are SNHLY and FYNNEI. The CDR3 is CASRTGGFNEKLFF. The CDR3 region has the DNA TGTGCCAGCAGGACAGGGGGATTTAATGAAAAACTGTTTTTT.

The J gene is TRBJ2-3, the V gene TRBV7-2; TRBD1 is a possible D gene (6 bases). V was trimmed by 0 bases and J by 4 bases, leaving 11 bases between them. This CDR3 has 15 amino acids. The germline V gene has CDR1 SGHTA and CDR2 FQGNSA. The CDR3 DNA follows: TGTGCCAGCAGCTTAGCGGGGGCTATTCCAGATACGCAGTATTTT. Its protein product is CASSLAGAIPDTQYF.

This clone occurred a few times. The chain employs TRBV5-8 and TRBJ1-2; 7 bases map to TRBD1. The CDR3 is 14 amino acids. After removal of 7 bases from V and 4 bases from J, the junction contained 10 bases not matched to a gene. Germline V gene sequence: CDR1 SGHTS, CDR2 YDEGEE. The CDR3 nucleotides read TGTGCCAGCCTTAAGACAGGGCGCTTCTATGGCTACACCTTC. This codes for CASLKTGRFYGYTF.

This clone came up once. The chain uses TRBV11-2 and TRBJ1-1, with D perhaps TRBD1 (6 bases). This CDR3 has 14 amino acids. In germline, CDR1 is SGHAT, CDR2 FQNNGV. Trimming took off 3 bases at V and 1 base at J, with 9 bases between the two ends. The CDR3 sequence: CASSFIGGNTEAFF. The DNA of the CDR3 is TGTGCCAGCAGCTTTATAGGGGGGAACACTGAAGCTTTCTTT.

The chain is built from TRBV11-3 and TRBJ2-1; maybe TRBD2 (6 bases). CDR1 is SGHNT, CDR2 YENEEA, per germline. V shed 4 bases and J shed 14 bases, with 21 bases lying between them. The CDR3 is 14 amino acids. Here the CDR3 DNA reads TGTGCCAGCAGCTCGATTGGGCAGGAGGGTGGGGAGTTCTTC. It translates to CASSSIGQEGGEFF. Full variable domain (remainder filled in from reference TRBV11-3 and TRBJ2-1): EAGVVQSPRYKIIEKKQPVAFWCNPISGHNTLYWYLQNLGQGPELLIRYENEEAVDDSQLPKDRFSAERLKGVDSTLKIQPAELGDSAVYLCASSSIGQEGGEFFGPGTRLTVL.

The V gene is TRBV6-6, the J gene TRBJ1-5, with D tentatively TRBD1 (5 bases). Trimming removed 4 bases from V and 5 bases from J, with 9 bases in between. Germline V gene lookup returns CDR1 MNHNY and CDR2 SVGAGI (reference sequence). CDR3 length equals 13 residues. The CDR3 is CASSLGGDQPQHF. The DNA for the CDR3 is TGTGCCAGCAGTTTGGGGGGGGATCAGCCCCAGCATTTT.

The rearrangement uses TRBV14 and TRBJ2-3, with TRBD2 identical over 11 bases. Trimming removed 5 bases from V and 1 base from J; junction bases left unmatched: 2. The germline CDR1 and CDR2 sequences are SGHDN and FVKESK. The CDR3 is made up of 15 amino acids. CDR3 coding DNA: TGTGCCAGCAGCGCACTAGCGGGGGGCACAGATACGCAGTATTTT. Amino acids: CASSALAGGTDTQYF.

The rearrangement uses TRBV15 and TRBJ2-3; 12 nucleotides agree with TRBD2. Germline V gene sequence: CDR1 LNHNV, CDR2 YYDKDF (reference sequence). V dropped 4 bases and J dropped 2; count of bases not matched to a gene: 7. This CDR3 has 17 residues. The CDR3 sequence is CATSTGLAGRFTDTQYF. As DNA, the CDR3 is TGTGCCACCAGCACCGGACTAGCGGGGAGATTCACAGATACGCAGTATTTT.

This clone was recorded only once. The rearrangement links TRBV6-1 to TRBJ2-5, with 7 bases identical to TRBD1. V lost 6 bases, J lost 5 bases, and 3 bases stayed unmatched. The CDR3 runs to 12 residues. The germline gives CDR1 MNHNS, CDR2 SASEGT. In DNA form, the CDR3 reads TGTGCCAGCAGACCGGGACAGGAGACCCAGTACTTC. Its translation is CASRPGQETQYF.

This clone was seen just once. The rearrangement uses TRBV6-1 and TRBJ1-2, with 9 bases lining up with TRBD1. The germline gives CDR1 MNHNS, CDR2 SASEGT. The CDR3 is 12 residues long. In nucleotides, the CDR3 is TGTGCTGGGGACAGGGCCGGGAAGGGCTACACCTTC. This sequence encodes CAGDRAGKGYTF.

The rearrangement uses TRBV6-5 and TRBJ2-6; the D is unclear. Trimming took 8 bases from V and 0 from J, leaving 8 bases between them. CDR1 is MNHEY, CDR2 SVGAGI, per germline. The CDR3 is made up of 14 amino acids. The CDR3, as DNA: TGTGCCAGCGGCCTTGGCTCTGGGGCCAACGTCCTGACTTTC. This codes for CASGLGSGANVLTF.

This chain links TRBV5-1 with TRBJ2-3; TRBD1 aligns across 7 bases. V shed 0 bases and J 1 base; nucleotides not matched to a gene: 2. Germline V CDR1 and CDR2: SGHRS, YFSETQ. The CDR3 contains 15 residues. CDR3 residues: CASSLGQGGTDTQYF. The CDR3 region has the DNA TGCGCCAGCAGCTTGGGACAGGGAGGCACAGATACGCAGTATTTT.

The chain employs TRBV18 and TRBJ1-2; no firm D call. The CDR3 extends over 14 amino acids. V lost 0 bases and J 4 bases, leaving 9 bases between the germline ends. From germline, CDR1 is KGHSH and CDR2 LQKENI. The CDR3 DNA sequence: TGTGCCAGCTCACCACCGGCGGGGTTCTATGGCTACACCTTC. Protein: CASSPPAGFYGYTF.

The V and J genes are TRBV10-3 and TRBJ1-1, with 9 bases that match TRBD1. Germline lookup yields CDR1 ENHRY and CDR2 SYGVKD. V shed 4 bases and J 8 bases; nucleotides not matched to a gene: 5. CDR3 length equals 13 residues. The DNA of the CDR3 is TGTGCCATCAGTGGAACAGGGGGCCTCGAAGCTTTCTTT. It specifies CAISGTGGLEAFF.

This clone occurred a few times. The V call is TRBV7-6, the J call TRBJ2-7; D may be TRBD1 (6 bases). Germline lookup yields CDR1 SGHVS and CDR2 FNYEAQ. V was pared by 1 base and J by 5 bases, with 6 bases between. CDR3 length equals 12 residues. DNA of the CDR3: TGTGCCAGCAGCTTAGAGGGGGACGAGCAGTACGTC. Encoded protein: CASSLEGDEQYV.